This entry describes one T cell receptor (beta chain). Its matching antigen is unknown. The data are from a study of cytomegalovirus exposure and HLA in healthy donors. Across the whole study: Inside one of the first data releases sat about 85 million unique TCRs taken from HLA-typed donors. Among the roughly 430 genotyped donors, over 70% were placed in the Caucasian-associated ancestry cluster. Study observations and caveats: Earlier analysis found most TCR beta V segments productive about 90% or about 30% of the time.

PCR amplification relied on 60 Vbeta primers (plus 13 Jbeta primers). The protocol was immunoSEQ multiplex PCR, while the TCRdb copy is restricted to in-frame clones and leaves out a portion. The table records about 130,000 clones, approximately 77% of them present only once. The source material was PBMCs. The sequence was collected from a woman aged 40 to 50 in good health and CMV-seronegative.

The CDR3 sequence: CASSPNGGLSSYEQYF. The CDR3 DNA reads TGTGCCAGCAGCCCTAACGGGGGACTTAGCTCCTACGAGCAGTACTTC. The rearrangement links TRBV7-9 to TRBJ2-7, with D possibly TRBD2 on 6 matching bases. The V end was cut by 5 bases, the J end by 0 bases, with 17 bases between. This CDR3 is built from 16 residues. CDR1 and CDR2 from the germline V gene are SEHNR and FQNEAQ (reference sequence).